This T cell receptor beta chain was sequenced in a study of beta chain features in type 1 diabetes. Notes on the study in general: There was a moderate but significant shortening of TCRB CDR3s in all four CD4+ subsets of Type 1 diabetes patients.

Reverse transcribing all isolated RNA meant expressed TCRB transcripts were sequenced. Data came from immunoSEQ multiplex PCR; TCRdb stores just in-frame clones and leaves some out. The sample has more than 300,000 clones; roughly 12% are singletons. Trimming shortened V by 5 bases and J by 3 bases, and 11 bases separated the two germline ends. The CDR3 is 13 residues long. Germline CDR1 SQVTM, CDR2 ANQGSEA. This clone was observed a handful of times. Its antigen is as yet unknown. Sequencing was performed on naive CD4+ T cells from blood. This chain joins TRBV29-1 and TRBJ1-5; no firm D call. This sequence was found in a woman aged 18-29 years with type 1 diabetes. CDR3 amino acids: CSVLGGPNQPQHF. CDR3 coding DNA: TGCAGCGTTCTTGGAGGTCCCAATCAGCCCCAGCATTTT.